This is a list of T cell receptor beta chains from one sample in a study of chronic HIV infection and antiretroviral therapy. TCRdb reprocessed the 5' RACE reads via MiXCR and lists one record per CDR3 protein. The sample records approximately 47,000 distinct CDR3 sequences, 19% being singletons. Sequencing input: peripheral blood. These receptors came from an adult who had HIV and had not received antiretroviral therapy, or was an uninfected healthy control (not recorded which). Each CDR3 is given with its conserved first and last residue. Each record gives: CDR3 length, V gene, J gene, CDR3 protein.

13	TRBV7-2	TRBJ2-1	CAGSLASLDEQFF
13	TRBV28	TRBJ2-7	CASGEGVSYEQYF
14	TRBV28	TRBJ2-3	CASSNRGEADTQYF
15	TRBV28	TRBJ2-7	CASTSQTATAYEQYF
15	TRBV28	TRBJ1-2	CASSFLSGGAYGYTF
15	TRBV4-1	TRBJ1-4	CASSQVGSPVEKLFF
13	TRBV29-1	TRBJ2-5	CSVVVAVQETQYF
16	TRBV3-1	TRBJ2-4	CASSPAGVLAKNIQYF
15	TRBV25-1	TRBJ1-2	CASSEFDSPYYGYTF
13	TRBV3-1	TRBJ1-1	CASSQRLNTEAFF
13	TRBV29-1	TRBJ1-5	CSVSQGSNQPQHF
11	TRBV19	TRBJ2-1	CASSMGYEQFF
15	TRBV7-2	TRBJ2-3	CASSSSSGLTDTQYF
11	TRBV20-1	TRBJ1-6	CSARDTAPLHF
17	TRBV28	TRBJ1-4	CASSAATPQETNEKLFF
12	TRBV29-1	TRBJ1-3	CSARNSGNTIYF
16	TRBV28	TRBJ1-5	CASSFFLAAGNQPQHF
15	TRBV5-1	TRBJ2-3	CASSLVQGNTDTQYF
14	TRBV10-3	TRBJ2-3	CAISASGTTDTQYF
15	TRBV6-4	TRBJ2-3	CASSGAPGSTDTQYF
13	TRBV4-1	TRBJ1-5	CASSQDFFQPQHF
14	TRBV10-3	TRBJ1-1	CAISIQGPNTEAFF
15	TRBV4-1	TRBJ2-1	CASSQDIAGGYEQFF
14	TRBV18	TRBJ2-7	CASSPSGFPYEQYF